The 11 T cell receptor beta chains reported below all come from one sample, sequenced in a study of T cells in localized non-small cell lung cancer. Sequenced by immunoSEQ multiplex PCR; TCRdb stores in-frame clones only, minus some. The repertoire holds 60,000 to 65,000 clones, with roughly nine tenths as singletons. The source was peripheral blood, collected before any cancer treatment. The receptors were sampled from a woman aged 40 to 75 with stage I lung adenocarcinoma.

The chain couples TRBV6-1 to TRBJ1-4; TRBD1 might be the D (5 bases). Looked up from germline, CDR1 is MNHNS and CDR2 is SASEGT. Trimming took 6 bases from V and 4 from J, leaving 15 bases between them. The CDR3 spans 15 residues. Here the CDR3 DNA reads TGTGCCAGCAGCCATGTACCCGGGGGTAATGAAAAACTGTTTTTT. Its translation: CASSHVPGGNEKLFF.

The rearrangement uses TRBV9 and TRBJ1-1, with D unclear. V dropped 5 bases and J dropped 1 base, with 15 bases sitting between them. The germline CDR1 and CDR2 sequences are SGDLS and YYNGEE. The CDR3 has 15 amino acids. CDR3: CASSAGGPTNTEAFF. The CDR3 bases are TGTGCCAGCAGTGCCGGAGGGCCGACGAACACTGAAGCTTTCTTT.

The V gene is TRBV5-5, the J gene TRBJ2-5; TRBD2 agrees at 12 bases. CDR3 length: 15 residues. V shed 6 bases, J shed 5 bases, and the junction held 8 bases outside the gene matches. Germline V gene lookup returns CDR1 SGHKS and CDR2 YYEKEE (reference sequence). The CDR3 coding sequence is TGTGCCAGCACCCAACTAGCGGGGGGCCTTGAGACCCAGTACTTC. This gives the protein CASTQLAGGLETQYF. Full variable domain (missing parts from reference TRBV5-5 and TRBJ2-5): DAGVTQSPTHLIKTRGQQVTLRCSPISGHKSVSWYQQVLGQGPQFIFQYYEKEERGRGNFPDRFSARQFPNYSSELNVNALLLGDSALYLCASTQLAGGLETQYFGPGTRLLVL.

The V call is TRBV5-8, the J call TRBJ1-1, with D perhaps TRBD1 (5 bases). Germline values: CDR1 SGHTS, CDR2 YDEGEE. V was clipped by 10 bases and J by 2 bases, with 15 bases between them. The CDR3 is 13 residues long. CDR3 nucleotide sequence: TGTGCCCTCCGTAGGAGGGGAAACACTGAAGCTTTCTTT. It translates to CALRRRGNTEAFF. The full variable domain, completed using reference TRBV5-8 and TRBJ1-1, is EAGVTQSPTHLIKTRGQQATLRCSPISGHTSVYWYQQALGLGLQFLLWYDEGEERNRGNFPPRFSGRQFPNYSSELNVNALELEDSALYLCALRRRGNTEAFFGQGTRLTVV.

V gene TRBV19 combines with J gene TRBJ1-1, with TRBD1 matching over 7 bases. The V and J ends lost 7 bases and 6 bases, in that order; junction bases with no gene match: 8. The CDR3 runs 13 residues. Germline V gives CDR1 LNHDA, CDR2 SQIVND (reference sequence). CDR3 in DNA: TGTGCCAGTACCGTGACAGGGCATCCTGAAGCTTTCTTT. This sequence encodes CASTVTGHPEAFF.

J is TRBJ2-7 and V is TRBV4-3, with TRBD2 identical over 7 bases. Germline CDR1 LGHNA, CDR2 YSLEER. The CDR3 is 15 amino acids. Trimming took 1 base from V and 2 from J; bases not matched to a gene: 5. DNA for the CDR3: TGCGCCAGCAGCCAAGCTGGCGGGAGTCCCTACGAGCAGTACTTC. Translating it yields CASSQAGGSPYEQYF.

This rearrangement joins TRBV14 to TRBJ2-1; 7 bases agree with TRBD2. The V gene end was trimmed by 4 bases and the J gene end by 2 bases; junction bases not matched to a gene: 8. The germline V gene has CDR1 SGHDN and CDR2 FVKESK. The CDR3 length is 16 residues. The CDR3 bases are TGTGCCAGCAGCCCGTATTCGGGGGGAGCCTACAATGAGCAGTTCTTC. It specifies CASSPYSGGAYNEQFF.

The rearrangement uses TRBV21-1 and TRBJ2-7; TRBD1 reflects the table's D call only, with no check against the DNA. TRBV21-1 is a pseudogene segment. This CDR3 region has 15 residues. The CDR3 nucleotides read TGTGCCAGCAGCAAATCGACAGGGGTGGGTGGCGAGCAGTACTTC. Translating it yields CASSKSTGVGGEQYF.

The CDR3 sequence: CASSNPTDYQPQHF. CDR3 coding DNA: TGTGCCAGTAGTAACCCGACAGATTATCAGCCCCAGCATTTT. The chain uses TRBV19 and TRBJ1-5; tentative D call: TRBD1 (5 bases). Trimming stripped 4 bases from V and 5 bases from J, with 12 bases between. The CDR3 sequence is 14 residues long. Looked up from germline, CDR1 is LNHDA and CDR2 is SQIVND (reference sequence).

The CDR3 here is CASSWGARASNYGYTF. In DNA form, the CDR3 reads TGTGCCAGCAGTTGGGGGGCCAGGGCCAGTAACTATGGCTACACCTTC. The rearrangement uses TRBV27 and TRBJ1-2, with D perhaps TRBD1 (6 bases). There are 16 residues in the CDR3. Germline CDR1 and CDR2: MNHEY and SMNVEV (reference sequence). With 4 bases removed from V and 1 base from J, the gap between germline ends came to 16 bases.

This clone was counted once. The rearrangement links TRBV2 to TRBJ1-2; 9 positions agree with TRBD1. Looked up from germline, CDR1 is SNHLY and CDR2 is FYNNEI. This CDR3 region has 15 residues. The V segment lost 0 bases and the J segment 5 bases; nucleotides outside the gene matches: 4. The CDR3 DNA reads TGTGCCAGCAGTGAAGCGCTCGGACAGGGGTATGGCTACACCTTC. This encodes CASSEALGQGYGYTF.